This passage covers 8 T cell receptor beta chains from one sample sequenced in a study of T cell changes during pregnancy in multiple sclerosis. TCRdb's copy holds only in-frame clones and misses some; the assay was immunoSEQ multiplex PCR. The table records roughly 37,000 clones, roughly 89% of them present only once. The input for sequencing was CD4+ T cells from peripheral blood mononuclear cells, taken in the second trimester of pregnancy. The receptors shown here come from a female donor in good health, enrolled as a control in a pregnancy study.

The CDR3 sequence is CASGWGASYNEQFF. CDR3 bases: TGTGCCAGTGGGTGGGGAGCGTCCTACAATGAGCAGTTCTTC. The rearrangement links TRBV7-2 to TRBJ2-1; maybe TRBD2 (5 bases). The CDR3 is made up of 14 amino acids. V shed 9 bases and J shed 1 base, with 13 bases lying between them. Germline-derived CDR1 and CDR2 are SGHTA and FQGNSA.

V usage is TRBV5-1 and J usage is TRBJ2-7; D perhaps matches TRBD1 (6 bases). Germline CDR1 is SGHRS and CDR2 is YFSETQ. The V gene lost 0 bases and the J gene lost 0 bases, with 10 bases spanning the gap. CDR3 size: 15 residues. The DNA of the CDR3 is TGCGCCAGCAGCTTGGAGACAGGTTTCTCCTACGAGCAGTACTTC. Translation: CASSLETGFSYEQYF.

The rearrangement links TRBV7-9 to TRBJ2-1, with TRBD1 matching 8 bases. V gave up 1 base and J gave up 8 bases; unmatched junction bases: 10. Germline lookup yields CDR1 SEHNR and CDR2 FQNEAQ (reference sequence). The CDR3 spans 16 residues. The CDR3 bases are TGTGCCAGCAGCTTAGGCGGGACAGGCACGGGGGATGAGCAGTTCTTC. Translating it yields CASSLGGTGTGDEQFF. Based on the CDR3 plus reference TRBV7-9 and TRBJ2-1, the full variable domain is DTGVSQNPRHKITKRGQNVTFRCDPISEHNRLYWYRQTLGQGPEFLTYFQNEAQLEKSRLLSDRFSAERPKGSFSTLEIQRTEQGDSAMYLCASSLGGTGTGDEQFFGPGTRLTVL.

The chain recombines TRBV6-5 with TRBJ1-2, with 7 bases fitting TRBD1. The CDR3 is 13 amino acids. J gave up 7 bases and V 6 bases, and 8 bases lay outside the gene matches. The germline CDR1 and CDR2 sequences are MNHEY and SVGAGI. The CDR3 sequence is CASSNDRALGYTF. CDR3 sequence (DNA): TGTGCCAGCAGCAACGACAGGGCGCTTGGCTACACCTTC.

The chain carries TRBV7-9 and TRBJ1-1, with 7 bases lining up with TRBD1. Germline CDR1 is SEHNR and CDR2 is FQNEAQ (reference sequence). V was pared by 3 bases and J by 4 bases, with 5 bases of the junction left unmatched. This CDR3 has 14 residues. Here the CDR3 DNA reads TGTGCCAGCAGCTTTCGGACAGGCGGCACTGAAGCTTTCTTT. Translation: CASSFRTGGTEAFF. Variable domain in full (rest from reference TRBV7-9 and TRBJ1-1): DTGVSQNPRHKITKRGQNVTFRCDPISEHNRLYWYRQTLGQGPEFLTYFQNEAQLEKSRLLSDRFSAERPKGSFSTLEIQRTEQGDSAMYLCASSFRTGGTEAFFGQGTRLTVV.

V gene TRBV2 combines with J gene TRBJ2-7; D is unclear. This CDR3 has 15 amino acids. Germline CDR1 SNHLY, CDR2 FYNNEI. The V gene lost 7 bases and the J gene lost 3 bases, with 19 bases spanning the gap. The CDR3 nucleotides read TGTGCCAGCATCCGAAACCCAAGCGAGCTCTACGAGCAGTACTTC. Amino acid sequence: CASIRNPSELYEQYF.

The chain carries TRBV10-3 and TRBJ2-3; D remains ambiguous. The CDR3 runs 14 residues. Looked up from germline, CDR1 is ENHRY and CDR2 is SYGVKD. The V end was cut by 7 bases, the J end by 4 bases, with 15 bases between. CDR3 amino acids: CAIMPQAGADTQYF. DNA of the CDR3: TGTGCCATCATGCCCCAGGCCGGTGCAGATACGCAGTATTTT.

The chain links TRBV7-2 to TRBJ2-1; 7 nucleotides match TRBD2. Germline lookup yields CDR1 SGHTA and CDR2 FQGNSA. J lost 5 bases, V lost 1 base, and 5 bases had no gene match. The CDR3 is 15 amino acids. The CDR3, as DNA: TGTGCCAGCAGCTTAGAGACTAGCAGACACAATGAGCAGTTCTTC. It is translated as CASSLETSRHNEQFF.